The following is a TCR beta chain sequence with its context. The sample comes from a study of blood T cell repertoires in COVID-19. Study information: The cDNA or gDNA used as material had been derived from T cells, B-cell-depleted T cells, or PBMCs.

CDR3 size: 18 residues. V lost 1 base, J lost 3 bases, and 12 bases stayed unmatched. Germline-derived CDR1 and CDR2 are SGHAT and FQNNGV. Per the study methods: Using reference gene primer amplification, nucleated cell counts were estimated. Only in-frame clones appear in the TCRdb table, and some are missing; sequencing was by immunoSEQ multiplex PCR. V and J calls and clone size come straight from that table; D and trimming were deduced from the DNA. The sample gives about 270,000 clones, 80% to 90% of which show up once; about 2.1% is in the top ten. The receptor's source is a woman in her fifties or sixties with acute or convalescent COVID-19. Sequencing used peripheral blood. This chain connects TRBV11-2 to TRBJ2-1; TRBD2 matches at 7 bases. The CDR3 DNA follows: TGTGCCAGCAGCTTAGTCGGCGGGAGCATAAGCTTCTACAATGAGCAGTTCTTC. Protein product: CASSLVGGSISFYNEQFF.